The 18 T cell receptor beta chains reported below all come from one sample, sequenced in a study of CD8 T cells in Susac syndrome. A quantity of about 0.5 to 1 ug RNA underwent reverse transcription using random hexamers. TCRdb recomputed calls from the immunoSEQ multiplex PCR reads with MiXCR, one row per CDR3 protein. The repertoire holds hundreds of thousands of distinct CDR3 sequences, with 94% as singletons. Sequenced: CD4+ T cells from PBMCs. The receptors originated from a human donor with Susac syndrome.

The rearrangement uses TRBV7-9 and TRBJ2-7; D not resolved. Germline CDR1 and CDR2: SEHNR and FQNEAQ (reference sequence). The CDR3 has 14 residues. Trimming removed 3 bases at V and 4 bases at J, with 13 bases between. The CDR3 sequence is CASSLAAVEYEQYF. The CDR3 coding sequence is TGTGCCAGCAGCTTGGCGGCAGTGGAGTACGAGCAGTACTTC.

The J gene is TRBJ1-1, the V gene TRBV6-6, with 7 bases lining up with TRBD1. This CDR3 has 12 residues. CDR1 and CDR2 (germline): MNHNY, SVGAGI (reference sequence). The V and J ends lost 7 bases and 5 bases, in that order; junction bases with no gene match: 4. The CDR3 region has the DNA TGTGCCAGCAACGACAGGGAAACTGAAGCTTTCTTT. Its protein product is CASNDRETEAFF.

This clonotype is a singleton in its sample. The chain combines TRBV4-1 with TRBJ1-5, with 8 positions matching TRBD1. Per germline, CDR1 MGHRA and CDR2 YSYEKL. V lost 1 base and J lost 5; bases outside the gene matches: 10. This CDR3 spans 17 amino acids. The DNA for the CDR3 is TGCGCCAGCAGCCAAGTGTTAGGGGACAGGTCACATCAGCCCCAGCATTTT. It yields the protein CASSQVLGDRSHQPQHF.

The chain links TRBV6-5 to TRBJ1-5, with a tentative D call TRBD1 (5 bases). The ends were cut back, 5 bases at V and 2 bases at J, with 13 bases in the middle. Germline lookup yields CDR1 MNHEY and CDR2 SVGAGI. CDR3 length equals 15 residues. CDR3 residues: CASSPEGLGNQPQHF. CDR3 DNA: TGTGCCAGCAGTCCCGAGGGGTTGGGCAATCAGCCCCAGCATTTT.

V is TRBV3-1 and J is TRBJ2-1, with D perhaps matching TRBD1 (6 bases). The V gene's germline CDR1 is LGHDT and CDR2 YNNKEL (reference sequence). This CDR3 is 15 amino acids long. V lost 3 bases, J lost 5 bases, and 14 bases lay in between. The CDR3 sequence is CASSQAPGDNNEQFF. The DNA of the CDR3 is TGTGCCAGCAGCCAGGCCCCAGGGGACAACAATGAGCAGTTCTTC.

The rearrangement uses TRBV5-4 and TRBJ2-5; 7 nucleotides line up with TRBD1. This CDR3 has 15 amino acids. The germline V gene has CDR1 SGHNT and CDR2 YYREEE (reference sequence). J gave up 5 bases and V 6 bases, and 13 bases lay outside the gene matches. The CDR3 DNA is TGTGCCAGCACCTTTGAAGGGCAGGGGGAGGAGACCCAGTACTTC. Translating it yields CASTFEGQGEETQYF.

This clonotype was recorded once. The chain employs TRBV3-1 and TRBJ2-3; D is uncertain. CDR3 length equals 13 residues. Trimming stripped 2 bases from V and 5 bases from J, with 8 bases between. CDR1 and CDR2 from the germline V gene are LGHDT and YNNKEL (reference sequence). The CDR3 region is CASSQSKGDTQYF. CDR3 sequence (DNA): TGTGCCAGCAGCCAATCTAAGGGAGATACGCAGTATTTT.

CDR3 coding DNA: TGTGCCAGCAGTTTCCCGTTACAGGGACCCCAAGAGACCCAGTACTTC. It translates to CASSFPLQGPQETQYF. The J gene is TRBJ2-5, the V gene TRBV12-3 or TRBV12-4, with D possibly being TRBD1 (6 bases). V dropped 3 bases and J dropped 1 base, with 15 bases sitting between them. The CDR3 runs to 16 residues.

In nucleotides, the CDR3 is TGTGCCAGCAGCTTGGGGGGCGGGCTGAGCTCCTACGAGCAGTACTTC. Translated: CASSLGGGLSSYEQYF. The chain combines TRBV5-4 with TRBJ2-7, with D perhaps TRBD1 or TRBD2 (5 bases each). This CDR3 has 16 residues. V lost 0 bases and J lost 0, with 13 bases in between. Germline V CDR1 and CDR2: SGHNT, YYREEE (reference sequence).

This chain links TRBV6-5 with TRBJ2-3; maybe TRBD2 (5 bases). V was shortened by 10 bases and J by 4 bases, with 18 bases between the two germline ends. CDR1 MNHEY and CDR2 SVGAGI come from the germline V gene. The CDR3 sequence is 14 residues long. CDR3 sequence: CATTTLTGSDTQYF. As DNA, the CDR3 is TGTGCCACCACAACATTAACGGGGTCAGATACGCAGTATTTT.

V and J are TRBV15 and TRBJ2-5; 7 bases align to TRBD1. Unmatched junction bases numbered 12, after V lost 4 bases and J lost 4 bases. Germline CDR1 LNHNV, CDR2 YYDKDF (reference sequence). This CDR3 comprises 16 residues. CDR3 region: CATSTQERGHGETQYF. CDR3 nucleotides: TGTGCCACCAGCACTCAGGAAAGGGGGCATGGAGAGACCCAGTACTTC.

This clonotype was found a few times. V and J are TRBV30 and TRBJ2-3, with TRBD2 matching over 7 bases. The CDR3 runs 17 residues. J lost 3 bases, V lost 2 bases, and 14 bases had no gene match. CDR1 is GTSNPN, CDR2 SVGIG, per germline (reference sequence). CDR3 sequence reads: CAWSIPSGSPRTDTQYF. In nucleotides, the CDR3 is TGTGCCTGGAGTATTCCTAGCGGTTCACCGCGGACAGATACGCAGTATTTT.

The CDR3, as DNA: TGTGCCAGCAGCGCCGACCCCGACAGGTTGAACGAGCAGTACTTC. Protein product: CASSADPDRLNEQYF. The chain has TRBV7-9 and TRBJ2-7, with D perhaps TRBD1 (6 bases). V lost 5 bases to trimming and J lost 5 bases, with 19 bases between them. The CDR3 has 15 residues. Germline lookup yields CDR1 SEHNR and CDR2 FQNEAQ (reference sequence).

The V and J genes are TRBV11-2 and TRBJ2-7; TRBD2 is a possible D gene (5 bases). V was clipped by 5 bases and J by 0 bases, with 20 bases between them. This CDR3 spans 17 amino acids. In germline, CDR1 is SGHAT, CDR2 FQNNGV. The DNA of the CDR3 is TGTGCCAGCAGCCGACTCCCCCGGGGTACCATCTCCTACGAGCAGTACTTC. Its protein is CASSRLPRGTISYEQYF.

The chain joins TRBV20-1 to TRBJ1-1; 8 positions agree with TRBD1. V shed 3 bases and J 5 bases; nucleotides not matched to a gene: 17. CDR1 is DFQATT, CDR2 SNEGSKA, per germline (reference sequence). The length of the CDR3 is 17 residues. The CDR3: CSASDSTDRGGGTEAFF. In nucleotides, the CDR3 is TGCAGTGCTAGCGATTCCACCGACAGGGGAGGGGGGACTGAAGCTTTCTTT.

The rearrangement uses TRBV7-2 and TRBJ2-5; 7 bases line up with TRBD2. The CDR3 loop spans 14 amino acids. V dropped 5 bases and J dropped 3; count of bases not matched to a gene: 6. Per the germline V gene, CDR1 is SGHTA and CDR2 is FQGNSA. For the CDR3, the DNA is TGTGCCAGCAGCGGCGGGAGTCGTGAAGAGACCCAGTACTTC. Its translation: CASSGGSREETQYF.

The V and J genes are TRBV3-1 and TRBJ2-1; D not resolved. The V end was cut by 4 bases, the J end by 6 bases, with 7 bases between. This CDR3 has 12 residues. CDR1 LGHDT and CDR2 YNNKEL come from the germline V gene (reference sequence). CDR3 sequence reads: CASSLPLNEQFF. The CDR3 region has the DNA TGTGCCAGCAGCCTGCCACTCAATGAGCAGTTCTTC.

The CDR3 coding sequence is TGTGCCAGCACACAAACCCTCCTGGGGTCGGAGACCCAGTACTTC. Translating it yields CASTQTLLGSETQYF. The V and J genes are TRBV12-3 or TRBV12-4 and TRBJ2-5, with D unclear. V lost 7 bases and J 5 bases, leaving 20 bases between the germline ends. The CDR3 totals 15 residues.